A single sample is the source of the 5 T cell receptor beta chains below, sequenced in a study of cytomegalovirus exposure and HLA in healthy donors. Amplification used 60 Vbeta primers and 13 Jbeta primers. Assay used: immunoSEQ multiplex PCR; TCRdb lists only in-frame clones, some missing. The repertoire has more than 110,000 clones, about 75% of them found once; the top ten carry over 6%. Sequenced input: PBMCs. The receptors originated from a man aged 30 to 45 in good health and CMV-seronegative.

This chain connects TRBV2 to TRBJ2-7, with 13 bases lining up with TRBD2. This CDR3 region has 15 residues. Germline assignment: CDR1 SNHLY and CDR2 FYNNEI. V dropped 5 bases and J dropped 3; count of bases not matched to a gene: 4. CDR3 sequence: CASSLTSGRIYEQYF. The DNA for the CDR3 is TGTGCCAGCAGTTTGACTAGCGGGAGGATCTACGAGCAGTACTTC.

About this clone: Other DNA variants within this sample encode the same CDR3. The CDR3 DNA sequence: TGTGCCAGCAGTTACTCGAAATCTGCTAGCAACTACGAGCAGTACTTC. As protein: CASSYSKSASNYEQYF. V gene TRBV6-5 combines with J gene TRBJ2-7, with D tentatively TRBD2 (5 bases). CDR1 and CDR2 (germline): MNHEY, SVGAGI. The CDR3 has 16 residues. Trimming took 0 bases from V and 3 from J, leaving 15 bases between them.

The chain is built from TRBV7-2 and TRBJ2-3; TRBD2 matches at 8 bases. Germline V lookup: CDR1 SGHTA, CDR2 FQGNSA. Trimming removed 10 bases from V and 6 bases from J; junction bases left unmatched: 12. CDR3 size: 14 residues. CDR3 coding DNA: TGTGCCATCCGAAGGCGGGGGGCCAGCGATACGCAGTATTTT. It is translated as CAIRRRGASDTQYF.

The gene calls are TRBV30 and TRBJ2-5; TRBD2 aligns across 13 bases. The junction had 10 bases not matched to a gene; V was cut back by 4 bases and J by 5 bases. The CDR3 runs to 16 residues. Germline V lookup: CDR1 GTSNPN, CDR2 SVGIG (reference sequence). DNA of the CDR3: TGTGCCTGGAATATGGGACTAGCGGGGAGAGGGGAGACCCAGTACTTC. This encodes CAWNMGLAGRGETQYF.

The V and J genes are TRBV27 and TRBJ1-5; weak D call: TRBD1 (5 bases). The CDR3 covers 12 residues. Germline loops: CDR1 MNHEY, CDR2 SMNVEV (reference sequence). V was clipped by 6 bases and J by 4 bases, with 7 bases between them. The CDR3 protein is CASRTANQPQHF. In DNA form, the CDR3 reads TGTGCCAGCAGGACAGCAAATCAGCCCCAGCATTTT.